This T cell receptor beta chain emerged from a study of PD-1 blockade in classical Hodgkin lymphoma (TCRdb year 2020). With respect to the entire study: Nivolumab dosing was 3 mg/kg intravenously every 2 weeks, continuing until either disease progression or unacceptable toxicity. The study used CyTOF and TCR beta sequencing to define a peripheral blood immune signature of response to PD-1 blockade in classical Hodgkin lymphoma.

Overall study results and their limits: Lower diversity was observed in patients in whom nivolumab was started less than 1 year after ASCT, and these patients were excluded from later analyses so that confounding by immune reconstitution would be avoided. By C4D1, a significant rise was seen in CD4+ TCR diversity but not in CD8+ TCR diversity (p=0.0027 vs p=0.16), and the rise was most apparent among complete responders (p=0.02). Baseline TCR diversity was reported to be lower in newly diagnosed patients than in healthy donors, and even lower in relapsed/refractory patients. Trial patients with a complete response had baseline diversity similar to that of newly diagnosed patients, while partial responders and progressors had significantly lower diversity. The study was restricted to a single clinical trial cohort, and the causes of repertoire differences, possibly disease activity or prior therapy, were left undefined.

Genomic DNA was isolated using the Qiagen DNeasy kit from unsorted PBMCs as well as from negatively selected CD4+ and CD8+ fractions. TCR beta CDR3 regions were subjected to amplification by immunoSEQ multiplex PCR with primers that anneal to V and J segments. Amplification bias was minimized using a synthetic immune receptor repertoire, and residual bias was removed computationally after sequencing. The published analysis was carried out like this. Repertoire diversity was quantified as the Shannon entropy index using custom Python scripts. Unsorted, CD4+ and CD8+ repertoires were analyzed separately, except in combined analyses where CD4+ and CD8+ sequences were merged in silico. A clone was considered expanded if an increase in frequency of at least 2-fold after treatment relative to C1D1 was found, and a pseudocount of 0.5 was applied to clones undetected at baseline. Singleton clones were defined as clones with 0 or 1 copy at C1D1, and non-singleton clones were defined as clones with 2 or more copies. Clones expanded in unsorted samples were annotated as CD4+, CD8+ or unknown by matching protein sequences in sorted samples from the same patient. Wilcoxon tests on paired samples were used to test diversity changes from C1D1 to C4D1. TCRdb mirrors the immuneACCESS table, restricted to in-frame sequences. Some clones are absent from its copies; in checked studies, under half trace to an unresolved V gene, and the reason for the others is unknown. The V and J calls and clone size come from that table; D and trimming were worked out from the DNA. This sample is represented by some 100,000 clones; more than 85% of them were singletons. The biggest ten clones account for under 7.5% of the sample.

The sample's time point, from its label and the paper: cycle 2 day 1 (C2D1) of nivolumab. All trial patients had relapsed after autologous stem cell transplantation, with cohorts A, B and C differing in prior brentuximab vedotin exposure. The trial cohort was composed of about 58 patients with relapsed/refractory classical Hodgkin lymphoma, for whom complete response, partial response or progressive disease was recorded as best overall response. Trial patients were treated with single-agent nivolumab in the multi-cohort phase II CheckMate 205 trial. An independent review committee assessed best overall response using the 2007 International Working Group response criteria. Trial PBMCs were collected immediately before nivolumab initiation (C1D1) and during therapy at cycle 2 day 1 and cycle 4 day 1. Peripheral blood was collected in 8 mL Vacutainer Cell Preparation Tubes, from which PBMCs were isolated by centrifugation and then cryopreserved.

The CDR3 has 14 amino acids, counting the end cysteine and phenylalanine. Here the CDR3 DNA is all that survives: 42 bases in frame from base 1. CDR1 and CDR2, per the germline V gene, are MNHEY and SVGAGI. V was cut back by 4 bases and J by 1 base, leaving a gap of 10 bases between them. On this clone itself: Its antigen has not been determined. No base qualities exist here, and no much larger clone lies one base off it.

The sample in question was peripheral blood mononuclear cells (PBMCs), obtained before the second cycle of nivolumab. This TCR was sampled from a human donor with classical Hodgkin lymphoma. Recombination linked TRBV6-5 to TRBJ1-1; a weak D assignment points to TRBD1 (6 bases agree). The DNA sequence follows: TGTGCCAGCAGTTTGGGGGGCCCGAACACTGAAGCTTTCTTT. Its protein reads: CASSLGGPNTEAFF.